This TCR beta chain was profiled in a study of blood T cell repertoires in COVID-19. Across the study: Sites across the United States, Italy and Spain contributed samples from acute and convalescent COVID-19. Sources were T cells, B-cell-depleted T cells, or PBMCs; the material itself was cDNA or gDNA.

Original data processing: It was from reference gene primer amplification that nucleated cell counts were estimated. The table came from immunoSEQ multiplex PCR; TCRdb's copy has only in-frame clones and leaves some out. Clonal size and the V and J genes are those of that table, whereas D and trimming came from the DNA. The sample holds fewer than 120,000 clones; 72% are singletons and the top ten take around 7.3%. This CDR3 has 15 residues. The V end was cut by 0 bases, the J end by 8 bases, with 13 bases between. Looked up from germline, CDR1 is MGHRA and CDR2 is YSYEKL. This clonotype was sampled from a woman aged 55-75 years with acute or convalescent COVID-19. The rearrangement uses TRBV4-1 and TRBJ1-4, with a possible D match to TRBD1 (6 bases). Sequencing was carried out using peripheral blood. CDR3: CASSQEWAGGEKLFF. The CDR3 DNA is TGCGCCAGCAGCCAAGAGTGGGCTGGGGGCGAAAAACTGTTTTTT.